The rows below give T cell receptor beta chains drawn from one sample of a study of blood T cells in healthy people across ages. TCRdb used MiXCR to reprocess the 5' RACE reads, holding one entry per CDR3 protein. This sample yields around 1,500,000 distinct CDR3 sequences, of which approximately 28% are seen a single time; roughly 8% belongs to the top ten. The sequenced sample consisted of blood. The source is a woman in her thirties in good health. Each CDR3 is given with its conserved first and last residue.

V gene: TRBV21-1
J gene: TRBJ2-5
CDR3 protein: CASSRPGTSGVQETQYF

V gene: TRBV7-2
J gene: TRBJ2-3
CDR3 protein: CASSPMWGDTQYF

V gene: TRBV29-1
J gene: TRBJ2-3
CDR3 protein: CSGWSDTQYF

V gene: TRBV20-1
J gene: TRBJ2-5
CDR3 protein: CSASHTRIREETQYF

V gene: TRBV4-1
J gene: TRBJ2-5
CDR3 protein: CASSQEAVATQYF

V gene: TRBV20-1
J gene: TRBJ2-7
CDR3 protein: CSAREARYLNEQYF

V gene: TRBV6-1
J gene: TRBJ2-4
CDR3 protein: CASREGTGEAKNIQYF

V gene: TRBV10-3
J gene: TRBJ2-3
CDR3 protein: CAISESSGSASDTQYF

V gene: TRBV7-2
J gene: TRBJ2-1
CDR3 protein: CASSSKAQGPALKQFF

V gene: TRBV29-1
J gene: TRBJ2-7
CDR3 protein: CSVGRAGGNEQYF

V gene: TRBV19
J gene: TRBJ2-1
CDR3 protein: CASSIVLTDEQFF

V gene: TRBV5-1
J gene: TRBJ2-7
CDR3 protein: CASSFGTGGKYEQYF

V gene: TRBV12-3/TRBV12-4
J gene: TRBJ1-2
CDR3 protein: CASSTRTGGTAGYTF

V gene: TRBV28
J gene: TRBJ2-7
CDR3 protein: CASSRRYEQYF

V gene: TRBV29-1
J gene: TRBJ1-1
CDR3 protein: CSVGSKNTEAFF

V gene: TRBV5-1
J gene: TRBJ2-1
CDR3 protein: CASSLSYDEQFF

V gene: TRBV4-1
J gene: TRBJ2-5
CDR3 protein: CASSQGLAGPKGEQYF

V gene: TRBV20-1
J gene: TRBJ2-3
CDR3 protein: CSAKAGLTDTQYF

V gene: TRBV7-9
J gene: TRBJ1-1
CDR3 protein: CASNNFRADTEAFF

V gene: TRBV18
J gene: TRBJ2-6
CDR3 protein: CASSPGTPRRGANVLTF

V gene: TRBV7-2
J gene: TRBJ1-5
CDR3 protein: CASSQQRGHQPQHF

V gene: TRBV3-1
J gene: TRBJ2-1
CDR3 protein: CASSQPGQGPYNEQFF

V gene: TRBV6-6
J gene: TRBJ2-7
CDR3 protein: CASSLGQGRGQYF

V gene: TRBV12-3/TRBV12-4
J gene: TRBJ1-1
CDR3 protein: CASSSRDRDKQVEVFF

V gene: TRBV13
J gene: TRBJ2-3
CDR3 protein: CASSGGLAGLSVGTDTQYF

V gene: TRBV29-1
J gene: TRBJ2-7
CDR3 protein: CSVGTSGSGDEQYF

V gene: TRBV15
J gene: TRBJ2-1
CDR3 protein: CATSRERNEQFF

V gene: TRBV20-1
J gene: TRBJ2-1
CDR3 protein: CSARDLMRGPNNEQFF

V gene: TRBV4-1
J gene: TRBJ1-4
CDR3 protein: CASSRPARGPTNEKLFF

V gene: TRBV12-3/TRBV12-4
J gene: TRBJ2-2
CDR3 protein: CASSFNGGELFF

V gene: TRBV11-2
J gene: TRBJ2-5
CDR3 protein: CASSPEGGLQETQYF

V gene: TRBV5-1
J gene: TRBJ2-3
CDR3 protein: CASSLASGAGADTQYF